This T cell receptor (beta chain) is from a study of glioma-infiltrating T cells after dendritic cell vaccination. For the study at large: Samples are from glioblastoma patients in Phase I and II dendritic cell vaccine trials. The vaccine used monocyte-derived dendritic cells pulsed overnight with autologous tumor lysate.

Time point of the sample: after dendritic cell vaccination, including at tumor progression/relapse. The CDR3 spans 16 residues. V gave up 4 bases and J gave up 4 bases; unmatched junction bases: 12. The germline CDR1 and CDR2 sequences are SEHNR and FQNEAQ (reference sequence). Profiling relied on immunoSEQ multiplex PCR, and the TCRdb table lists in-frame clones only, not all of them. The sample carries fewer than 75,000 clones, approximately 81% recorded once. The chain joins TRBV7-9 to TRBJ1-1, with 7 bases that match TRBD1. The sample in question was blood, obtained after dendritic cell vaccination. The sequence was collected from a human donor with glioblastoma. The CDR3 sequence is CASSSPYRGSSTEAFF. The CDR3, as DNA: TGTGCCAGCAGCTCTCCCTACAGGGGTAGTTCCACTGAAGCTTTCTTT.